This T cell receptor beta chain was retrieved from a study of shared clonotypes between healthy human individuals. In the study overall: Three CD4 naive, three CD4 memory, two CD8 naive and one CD8 memory plate were used per donor. Study-level results: Generally, naive subsets (rather than memory subsets) showed larger estimated richness. Between four donors, naive CD4 clonotypes were shared at a level of roughly 5.5%.

Original analysis: Junction-only sequences produced by ImmunoSEQ had no quality scores, so filtering differed. Assay used: immunoSEQ multiplex PCR; TCRdb lists only in-frame clones, some missing. Clone size and the V and J calls come from that table; the DNA yielded D and trimming. The profile shows just over 2,000,000 clones, around 95% of them singletons. Regarding this clone: Its antigen remains unidentified.

This sequence was found in a man between 18 and 35 years old in good health. The sample was naive CD4+ T cells sorted from blood. Subset indicated: CD45RA+ positively selected.

The CDR3 coding sequence is TGTGCCAGTAGTGACAGGGACACTCTCTCCTACGAGCAGTACTTC. Amino acids: CASSDRDTLSYEQYF. The chain carries TRBV19 and TRBJ2-7; 7 positions agree with TRBD1. The ends lost 5 bases at V and 0 bases at J; junction bases unmatched: 7. CDR1 and CDR2 from the germline V gene are LNHDA and SQIVND (reference sequence). CDR3 size: 15 residues.